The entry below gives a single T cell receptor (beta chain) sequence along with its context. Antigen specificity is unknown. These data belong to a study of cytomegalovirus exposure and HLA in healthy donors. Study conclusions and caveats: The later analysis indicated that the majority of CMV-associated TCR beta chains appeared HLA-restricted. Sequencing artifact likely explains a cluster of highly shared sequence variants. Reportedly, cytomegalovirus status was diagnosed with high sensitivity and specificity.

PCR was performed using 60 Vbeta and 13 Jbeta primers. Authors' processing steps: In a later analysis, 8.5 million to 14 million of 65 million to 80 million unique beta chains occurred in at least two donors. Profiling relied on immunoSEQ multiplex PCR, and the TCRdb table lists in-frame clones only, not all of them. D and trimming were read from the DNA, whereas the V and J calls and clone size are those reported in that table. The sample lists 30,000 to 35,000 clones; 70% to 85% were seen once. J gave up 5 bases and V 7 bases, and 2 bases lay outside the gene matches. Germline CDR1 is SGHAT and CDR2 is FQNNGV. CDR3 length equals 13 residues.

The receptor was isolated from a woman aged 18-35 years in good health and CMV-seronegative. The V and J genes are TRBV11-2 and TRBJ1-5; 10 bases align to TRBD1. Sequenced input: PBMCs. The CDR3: CASTDRGHQPQHF. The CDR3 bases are TGTGCCAGCACCGACAGGGGGCATCAGCCCCAGCATTTT.